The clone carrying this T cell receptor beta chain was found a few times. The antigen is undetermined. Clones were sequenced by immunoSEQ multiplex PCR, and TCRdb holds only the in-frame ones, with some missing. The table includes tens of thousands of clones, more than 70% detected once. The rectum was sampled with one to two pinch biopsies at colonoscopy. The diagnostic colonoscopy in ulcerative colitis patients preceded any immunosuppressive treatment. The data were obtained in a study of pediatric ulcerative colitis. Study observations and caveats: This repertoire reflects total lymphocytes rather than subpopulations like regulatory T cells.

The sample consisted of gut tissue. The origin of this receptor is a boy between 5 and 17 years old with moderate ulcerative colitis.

This chain's CDR3 is CASSREASEQYF. DNA for the CDR3: TGTGCCAGTAGCCGGGAGGCCTCCGAGCAGTACTTC. The J gene is TRBJ2-7, the V gene TRBV19, with 7 bases identical to TRBD2. The CDR3 covers 12 residues. Germline CDR1 reads LNHDA; CDR2 reads SQIVND (reference sequence). V was pared by 6 bases and J by 6 bases, with 5 bases of the junction left unmatched. The full variable domain, with the rest looked up from reference TRBV19 and TRBJ2-7, is DGGITQSPKYLFRKEGQNVTLSCEQNLNHDAMYWYRQDPGQGLRLIYYSQIVNDFQKGDIAEGYSVSREKKESFPLTVTSAQKNPTAFYLCASSREASEQYFGPGTRLTVT.